Here is one T cell receptor beta chain with its context. These data come from a study of early T cells in non-severe SARS-CoV-2 infection. Attachment of unique molecular identifiers was made to individual cDNA molecules. TCRdb reprocessed the 5' RACE reads via MiXCR and lists one record per CDR3 protein. The repertoire holds 64,000 or so distinct CDR3 sequences, over 10% seen once, with over 1.2% in the top ten. The CDR3 consists of 14 residues. Germline CDR1 and CDR2: MNHEY and SVGAGI. Trimming left V 0 bases short and J 4 bases short, with 9 bases between. Here the sequenced sample was whole blood, taken at baseline. The genes are TRBV6-5 and TRBJ2-5; D possibly corresponds to TRBD1 (6 bases). This TCR came from an adult who was a healthcare worker with PCR-confirmed SARS-CoV-2 infection or an uninfected control (not recorded which). The CDR3 spells CASSYSAGAETQYF. CDR3 bases: TGTGCCAGCAGTTACTCCGCAGGGGCAGAGACCCAGTACTTC.